This TCR beta chain was recorded in a study of CD8 T cells in Susac syndrome. Random hexamers primed reverse transcription of about 0.45 to 1 ug RNA. A multiplex approach, immunoSEQ multiplex PCR, amplified TCR beta CDR3 across 54 Vbeta and 13 Jbeta. Using its own MiXCR run on the immunoSEQ multiplex PCR reads, TCRdb lists one record per CDR3 protein. This sample carries about 130,000 distinct CDR3 sequences, about 94% of them seen once, and the ten largest clones take approximately 0.13%. This CDR3 is 14 amino acids long. V shed 5 bases and J shed 6 bases, with 17 bases lying between them. CDR1 and CDR2 (germline): LNHNV, YYDKDF (reference sequence). Sequencing of TCR beta, carried out with a high-throughput approach, was applied to CD8+ and CD4+ T cells from the blood. Isolation of CD8+ and CD4+ T cells was performed negatively, whereas enrichment of TEMRA cells was done by FACS.

The chain employs TRBV15 and TRBJ2-7; D gene ambiguous. The sequence came from a human donor with multiple sclerosis. Sequences were obtained from CD4+ T cells from PBMCs. The CDR3 spells CATSWNLQEREQYF. CDR3 nucleotide sequence: TGTGCCACCAGCTGGAACCTGCAGGAACGCGAGCAGTACTTC.